This TCR beta chain was captured in a study of cytotoxic CD8 clonotypes in ibrutinib-treated CLL. The CDR3 covers 11 residues. Germline CDR1 ENHRY, CDR2 SYGVKD. Deletions cut 3 bases from V and 5 bases from J, with 1 base between. Measured with immunoSEQ multiplex PCR; TCRdb has only the in-frame clones, and not every one. The sample records about 140,000 clones, 75% to 85% being singletons. V usage is TRBV10-3 and J usage is TRBJ2-2; no clear D gene. The origin of this receptor is a human donor with chronic lymphocytic leukemia. The material was PBMCs, obtained after 36 months of ibrutinib treatment. Written as DNA, the CDR3 is TGTGCCATCAGTGATACCGGGGAGCTGTTTTTT. Translated: CAISDTGELFF.